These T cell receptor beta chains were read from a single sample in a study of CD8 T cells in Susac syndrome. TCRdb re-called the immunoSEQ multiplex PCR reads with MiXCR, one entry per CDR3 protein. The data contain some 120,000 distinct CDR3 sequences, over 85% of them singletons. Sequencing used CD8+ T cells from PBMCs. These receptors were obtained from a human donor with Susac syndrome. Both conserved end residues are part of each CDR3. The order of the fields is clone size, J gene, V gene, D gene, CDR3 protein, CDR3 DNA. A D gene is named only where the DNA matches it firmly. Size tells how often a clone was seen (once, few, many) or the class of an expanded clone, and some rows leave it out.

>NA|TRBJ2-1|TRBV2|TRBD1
CASRATNRDSSYNEQFF
TGTGCCAGCAGAGCGACGAACCGGGACAGCTCCTACAATGAGCAGTTCTTC
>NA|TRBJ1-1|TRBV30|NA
CAWEPGGLSAEAFF
TGTGCCTGGGAACCGGGGGGCCTCTCGGCTGAAGCTTTCTTT
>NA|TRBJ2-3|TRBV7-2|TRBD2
CASSFSGREGGTQYF
TGTGCCAGCAGCTTTAGCGGGAGGGAGGGGGGTACGCAGTATTTT
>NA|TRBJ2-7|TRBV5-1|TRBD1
CASSVDRGAEQYF
TGCGCCAGCAGCGTGGACAGGGGGGCCGAGCAGTACTTC
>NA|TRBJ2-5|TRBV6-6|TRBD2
CASSHGGLAGIETQYF
TGTGCCAGCAGTCATGGTGGACTAGCGGGAATCGAGACCCAGTACTTC
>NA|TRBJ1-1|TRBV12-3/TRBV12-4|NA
CASSGQYTEAFF
TGTGCCAGCAGCGGCCAATACACTGAAGCTTTCTTT
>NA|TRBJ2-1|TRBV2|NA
CASSEGPWSSYNEQFF
TGTGCCAGCAGTGAGGGGCCTTGGAGCTCCTACAATGAGCAGTTCTTC
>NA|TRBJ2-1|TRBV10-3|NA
CAISESGTFYNEQFF
TGTGCCATCAGTGAGTCCGGGACATTCTACAATGAGCAGTTCTTC
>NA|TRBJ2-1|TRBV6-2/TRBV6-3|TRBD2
CASSTSGPADEQFF
TGTGCCAGCAGTACTAGCGGCCCCGCGGATGAGCAGTTCTTC
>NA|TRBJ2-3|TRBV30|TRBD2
CAWALSGRTDTQYF
TGTGCCTGGGCGCTTAGCGGGCGTACAGATACGCAGTATTTT
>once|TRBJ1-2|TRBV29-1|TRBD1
CSVDPQGARGYTF
TGCAGCGTTGACCCACAGGGGGCGCGAGGCTACACCTTC
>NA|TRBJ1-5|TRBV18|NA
CASSPGGAVGNQPQHF
TGTGCCAGCTCACCTGGGGGGGCAGTGGGCAATCAGCCCCAGCATTTT
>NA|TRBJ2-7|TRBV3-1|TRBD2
CASSQVRRGAYEQYF
TGTGCCAGCAGCCAAGTGAGGCGGGGGGCCTACGAGCAGTACTTC
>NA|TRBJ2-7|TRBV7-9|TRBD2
CASSLGLAASYEQYF
TGTGCCAGCAGCCTCGGACTAGCGGCCTCCTACGAGCAGTACTTC
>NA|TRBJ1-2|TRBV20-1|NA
CSARDGETGYTF
TGCAGTGCTAGAGATGGCGAGACAGGCTACACCTTC
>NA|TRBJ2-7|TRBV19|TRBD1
CASSFGQGVYEQYF
TGTGCCAGTAGTTTCGGACAGGGGGTCTACGAGCAGTACTTC
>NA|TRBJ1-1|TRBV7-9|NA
CASSFGQNSGSAEAFF
TGTGCCAGCAGCTTTGGGCAGAACAGCGGGAGCGCTGAAGCTTTCTTT
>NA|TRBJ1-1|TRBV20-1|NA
CSASSREYEAFF
TGCAGTGCTAGTAGCAGGGAATATGAAGCTTTCTTT
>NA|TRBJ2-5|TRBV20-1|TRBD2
CSARDLGGGPIETQYF
TGCAGTGCTAGAGATCTTGGGGGAGGGCCGATAGAGACCCAGTACTTC
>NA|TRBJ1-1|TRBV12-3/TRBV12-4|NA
CASIPERTENTEAFF
TGTGCCAGCATCCCAGAGAGGACAGAGAACACTGAAGCTTTCTTT
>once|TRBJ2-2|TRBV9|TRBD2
CASSVGGGKTGELFF
TGTGCCAGCAGCGTAGGCGGGGGGAAAACCGGGGAGCTGTTTTTT
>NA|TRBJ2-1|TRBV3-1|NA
CASSQGLYSYNEQFF
TGTGCCAGCAGCCAAGGACTCTACTCCTACAATGAGCAGTTCTTC
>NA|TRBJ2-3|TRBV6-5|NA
CASSPTAQNTDTQYF
TGTGCCAGCAGCCCGACAGCCCAAAACACAGATACGCAGTATTTT
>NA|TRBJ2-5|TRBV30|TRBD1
CAWSVTGGTETQYF
TGTGCCTGGAGTGTGACAGGGGGCACGGAGACCCAGTACTTC
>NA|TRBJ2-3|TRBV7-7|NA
CASSPSTGPPTDTQYF
TGTGCTAGCAGCCCCTCAACAGGGCCTCCCACAGATACGCAGTATTTT
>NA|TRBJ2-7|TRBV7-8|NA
CASSLGQGPARYSYEQYF
TGTGCCAGCAGCTTGGGTCAAGGACCCGCGAGATACTCCTACGAGCAGTACTTC
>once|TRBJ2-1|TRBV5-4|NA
CASSLTVPSSYNEQFF
TGTGCCAGCAGCCTAACAGTCCCGAGCTCCTACAATGAGCAGTTCTTC
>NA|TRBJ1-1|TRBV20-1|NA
CSATPGTEAFF
TGCAGTGCTACCCCCGGGACTGAAGCTTTCTTT
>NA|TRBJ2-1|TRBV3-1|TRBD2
CASSHRLAGDINEQFF
TGTGCCAGCAGCCATAGACTAGCGGGGGATATAAATGAGCAGTTCTTC
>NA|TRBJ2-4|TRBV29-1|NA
CSAHTENIQYF
TGCAGCGCTCATACAGAAAACATTCAGTACTTC
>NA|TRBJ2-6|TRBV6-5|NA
CASSYSSTGRGPGANVLTF
TGTGCCAGCAGTTACTCGTCCACAGGGAGGGGGCCTGGGGCCAACGTCCTGACTTTC
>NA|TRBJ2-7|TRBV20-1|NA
CSARAPKGPQVPYEQYF
TGCAGTGCTAGAGCCCCCAAGGGTCCACAGGTCCCCTACGAGCAGTACTTC
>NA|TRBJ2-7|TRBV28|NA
CASSSTPRSYEQYF
TGTGCCAGCAGTTCCACCCCCAGGTCCTACGAGCAGTACTTC
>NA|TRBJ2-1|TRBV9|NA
CASSLSGDGQFF
TGTGCCAGCAGCCTTAGCGGAGACGGGCAGTTCTTC
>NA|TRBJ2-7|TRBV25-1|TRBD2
CASRGSGEVEQYF
TGTGCCAGCAGAGGTAGCGGGGAAGTCGAGCAGTACTTC
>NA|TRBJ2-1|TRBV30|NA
CAWSVGYLNEQFF
TGTGCCTGGAGTGTAGGCTATCTCAATGAGCAGTTCTTC
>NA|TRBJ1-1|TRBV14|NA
CASSQLTGTEAFF
TGTGCCAGCAGCCAATTAACAGGGACTGAAGCTTTCTTT
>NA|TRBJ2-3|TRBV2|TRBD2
CASSVTSGGGTDTQYF
TGTGCCAGCAGTGTGACTAGCGGGGGGGGCACAGATACGCAGTATTTT
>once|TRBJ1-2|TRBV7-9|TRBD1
CASSFTGAKDYGYTF
TGTGCCAGCAGCTTTACAGGGGCAAAGGACTATGGCTACACCTTC
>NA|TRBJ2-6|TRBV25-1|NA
CASSELVSYPGANVLTF
TGTGCCAGCAGTGAATTAGTGTCTTACCCTGGGGCCAACGTCCTGACTTTC
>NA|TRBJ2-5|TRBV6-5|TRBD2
CASKTWASGRETQYF
TGTGCCAGCAAAACCTGGGCTAGCGGGAGAGAGACCCAGTACTTC
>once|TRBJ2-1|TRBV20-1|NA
CSARVGTPGEQFF
TGCAGTGCTAGAGTAGGGACCCCCGGAGAGCAGTTCTTC
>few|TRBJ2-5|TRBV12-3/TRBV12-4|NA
CASSLGTGETQYF
TGTGCCAGCAGTTTAGGTACAGGAGAGACCCAGTACTTC
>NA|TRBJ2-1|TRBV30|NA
CAWSVWGAPYNEQFF
TGTGCCTGGAGTGTTTGGGGGGCCCCCTACAATGAGCAGTTCTTC
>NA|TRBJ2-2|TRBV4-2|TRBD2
CASSQDPLAGGAGELFF
TGTGCCAGCAGCCAAGATCCTCTAGCGGGAGGGGCCGGGGAGCTGTTTTTT
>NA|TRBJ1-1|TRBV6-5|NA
CASTNKGTEAFF
TGTGCCAGCACCAACAAGGGTACTGAAGCTTTCTTT
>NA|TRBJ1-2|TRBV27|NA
CASGQEWDTSYGYTF
TGTGCCAGCGGCCAAGAATGGGACACCAGCTATGGCTACACCTTC
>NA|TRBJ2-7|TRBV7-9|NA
CASSLWAGSHEQYF
TGTGCCAGCAGCTTATGGGCAGGGTCCCACGAGCAGTACTTC
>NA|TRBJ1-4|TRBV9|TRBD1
CASSGGGAGEKLFF
TGTGCCAGCAGCGGAGGGGGCGCGGGTGAAAAACTGTTTTTT
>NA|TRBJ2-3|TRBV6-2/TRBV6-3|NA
CASTWVETDTQYF
TGTGCCAGCACGTGGGTCGAGACAGATACGCAGTATTTT